This T cell receptor beta chain is drawn from a study of identical twins. The CDR3 extends over 13 amino acids. The V gene end was trimmed by 6 bases and the J gene end by 3 bases; junction bases not matched to a gene: 1. Overall study findings and caveats: Twins shared beta out-of-frame sequences in excess, but this excess was weaker.

One entry per CDR3 protein, called by TCRdb with MiXCR from the 5' RACE reads. The data show roughly 720,000 distinct CDR3 sequences, 18% seen once. There are many counts of this clonotype. Its specificity is not known. The same sample was also used in a study of T cells expressing NK-cell markers.

Input material: PBMCs. This TCR was sampled from a woman in her late teens or twenties in good health. The chain links TRBV12-3 or TRBV12-4 to TRBJ2-1; 8 bases agree with TRBD2. The CDR3 coding sequence is TGTGCCAGCAGGCGGGAGGACTACAATGAGCAGTTCTTC. This encodes CASRREDYNEQFF.